Listed here are 29 T cell receptor beta chains from one sample, sequenced in a study of blood T cell repertoires in COVID-19. Data came from immunoSEQ multiplex PCR; TCRdb stores just in-frame clones and leaves some out. Of about 140,000 clones in the sample, roughly 86% are singletons; the top ten hold about 3.7%. Sequencing input: PBMCs or T cells enriched from blood (not recorded which). Receptors originate from a woman aged 45 to 65 with acute COVID-19.

The rearrangement uses TRBV19 and TRBJ1-1; D remains ambiguous. The CDR3 contains 13 residues. CDR1 and CDR2 from the germline V gene are LNHDA and SQIVND (reference sequence). The V and J ends lost 5 bases and 4 bases respectively, with 11 bases between them. In DNA form, the CDR3 reads TGTGCCAGTAGTCGAGGGCCGGGCACTGAAGCTTTCTTT. As protein: CASSRGPGTEAFF.

This clone occurred a few times. V usage is TRBV29-1 and J usage is TRBJ2-1; TRBD2 aligns across 8 bases. CDR3 length equals 14 residues. Trimming at V came to 7 bases and at J to 0 bases, leaving 5 bases not matched to a gene. Germline V gene sequence: CDR1 SQVTM, CDR2 ANQGSEA. The CDR3 loop is CSALAGSSYNEQFF. The CDR3 nucleotides are TGCAGCGCCTTAGCGGGAAGCTCCTACAATGAGCAGTTCTTC.

CDR3 sequence (DNA): TGTGCCAGCAGCTCGATCCCCCAGGGTCCTGGAAACACCATATATTTT. Its translation: CASSSIPQGPGNTIYF. This chain connects TRBV7-2 to TRBJ1-3; the D gene is possibly TRBD1 (5 bases). The ends were cut back, 4 bases at V and 2 bases at J, with 15 bases in the middle. CDR3 length: 16 residues. Germline V gene sequence: CDR1 SGHTA, CDR2 FQGNSA.

The rearrangement joins TRBV27 to TRBJ1-1; TRBD1 agrees at 7 bases. The J segment lost 1 base and the V segment lost 5 bases, leaving 16 bases of the junction unmatched. The germline CDR1 and CDR2 sequences are MNHEY and SMNVEV (reference sequence). CDR3 size: 18 residues. Here the CDR3 reads CASSRDRAYAGTNTEAFF. Written as DNA, the CDR3 is TGTGCCAGCAGTCGAGACAGGGCATACGCGGGTACGAACACTGAAGCTTTCTTT.

The V and J genes are TRBV7-9 and TRBJ2-7; D is ambiguous. Germline V gene sequence: CDR1 SEHNR, CDR2 FQNEAQ (reference sequence). The length of the CDR3 is 11 residues. With 1 base removed from V and 6 bases from J, the gap between germline ends came to 4 bases. The CDR3: CASSLVLEQYF. The CDR3 DNA follows: TGTGCCAGCAGCTTAGTCCTCGAGCAGTACTTC.

The table lists this clone with many counts. The chain carries TRBV12-3 or TRBV12-4 and TRBJ1-1; 7 bases agree with TRBD1. The CDR3 covers 11 residues. J was trimmed by 11 bases and V by 3 bases; bases with no gene match: 3. CDR3 nucleotides: TGTGCCAGCAGTTTTACAGGGGAGGCTTTCTTT. Its protein is CASSFTGEAFF.

The chain has TRBV7-9 and TRBJ2-1; TRBD2 matches at 9 bases. Trimming took 1 base from V and 9 from J; bases not matched to a gene: 7. This CDR3 is 15 amino acids long. Germline CDR1 is SEHNR and CDR2 is FQNEAQ (reference sequence). The CDR3, as DNA: TGTGCCAGCAGCTTAGTGAGCGGGAGGTTGGGTGAGCAGTTCTTC. The encoded protein is CASSLVSGRLGEQFF. The full variable domain, rest sourced from reference TRBV7-9 and TRBJ2-1, is DTGVSQNPRHKITKRGQNVTFRCDPISEHNRLYWYRQTLGQGPEFLTYFQNEAQLEKSRLLSDRFSAERPKGSFSTLEIQRTEQGDSAMYLCASSLVSGRLGEQFFGPGTRLTVL.

This chain uses TRBV30 with TRBJ1-4, with D perhaps TRBD1 (6 bases). This CDR3 spans 18 amino acids. V lost 0 bases and J 0 bases, leaving 17 bases between the germline ends. Germline V gene sequence: CDR1 GTSNPN, CDR2 SVGIG (reference sequence). The CDR3 is CAWSVSKGVRSTNEKLFF. In DNA form, the CDR3 reads TGTGCCTGGAGTGTATCTAAGGGGGTTAGGTCAACTAATGAAAAACTGTTTTTT.

V gene TRBV19 combines with J gene TRBJ2-7; 7 bases line up with TRBD1. CDR1 is LNHDA and CDR2 is SQIVND in the germline V gene (reference sequence). The J segment lost 2 bases and the V segment lost 2 bases, leaving 6 bases of the junction unmatched. This CDR3 region has 15 residues. In nucleotides, the CDR3 is TGTGCCAGTAGTATATCCGGGACAGCAACCTACGAGCAGTACTTC. This encodes CASSISGTATYEQYF.

J is TRBJ2-7 and V is TRBV10-3; 13 nucleotides agree with TRBD2. The CDR3 runs 19 residues. The trim removed 5 bases at V and 0 bases at J, leaving 13 bases unmatched. Germline loops: CDR1 ENHRY, CDR2 SYGVKD. For the CDR3, the DNA is TGTGCCATCAGTTCTGCGGGACTAGCGGGATCTGGAGGCTCCTACGAGCAGTACTTC. It codes for CAISSAGLAGSGGSYEQYF.

This rearrangement joins TRBV30 to TRBJ1-2, with D possibly matching TRBD1 (5 bases). CDR1 and CDR2 from the germline V gene are GTSNPN and SVGIG (reference sequence). Between the trimmed V and J ends, which lost 3 bases and 4 bases, there was a span of 18 bases. CDR3 length: 15 amino acids. CDR3 in DNA: TGTGCCTGGAGGGGTTTGGCGACAGTGACCTATGGCTACACCTTC. This gives the protein CAWRGLATVTYGYTF.

J is TRBJ1-1 and V is TRBV2; D remains ambiguous. Germline CDR1 reads SNHLY; CDR2 reads FYNNEI. Trimming took 6 bases from V and 6 from J, leaving 14 bases between them. This CDR3 spans 13 amino acids. The CDR3 DNA sequence: TGTGCCAGCAGGGAGAGGGAGCGCGCTGAAGCTTTCTTT. It translates to CASRERERAEAFF.

V usage is TRBV2 and J usage is TRBJ2-1; D might be TRBD2 (5 bases). CDR1 and CDR2 (germline): SNHLY, FYNNEI. The V and J ends lost 0 bases and 6 bases respectively, with 9 bases between them. This CDR3 is 14 amino acids long. The CDR3: CASSEAGAGNEQFF. In nucleotides, the CDR3 is TGTGCCAGCAGTGAAGCGGGAGCTGGCAATGAGCAGTTCTTC.

The chain has TRBV5-8 and TRBJ1-1; the D is unclear. V lost 0 bases, J lost 1 base, and 4 bases lay in between. This CDR3 contains 13 residues. Germline lookup yields CDR1 SGHTS and CDR2 YDEGEE. CDR3 in DNA: TGTGCCAGCAGCTTGGAGCCGAACACTGAAGCTTTCTTT. Its translation is CASSLEPNTEAFF.

This rearrangement joins TRBV2 to TRBJ2-3, with 7 nucleotides matching TRBD2. V lost 4 bases and J lost 6; bases outside the gene matches: 7. CDR1 is SNHLY and CDR2 is FYNNEI in the germline V gene. This CDR3 comprises 14 residues. CDR3 residues: CASSGREFGDTQYF. The CDR3 DNA is TGTGCCAGCAGTGGGCGGGAGTTCGGGGATACGCAGTATTTT.

The chain carries TRBV24-1 and TRBJ2-1, with 7 bases lining up with TRBD2. Germline V gene lookup returns CDR1 KGHDR and CDR2 SFDVKD. The CDR3 has 14 residues. After removal of 5 bases from V and 6 bases from J, the junction contained 6 bases not matched to a gene. CDR3 coding DNA: TGTGCCACCAGTGGGCTCTCTAGCGGCAATGAGCAGTTCTTC. Its protein is CATSGLSSGNEQFF.

This chain uses TRBV19 with TRBJ1-1; 9 positions agree with TRBD1. Germline CDR1 is LNHDA and CDR2 is SQIVND (reference sequence). The CDR3 extends over 15 amino acids. The J segment lost 4 bases and the V segment lost 6 bases, leaving 9 bases of the junction unmatched. Here the CDR3 DNA reads TGTGCCAGTAGGAGACAGGGGGAAGAGGGCACTGAAGCTTTCTTT. This gives the protein CASRRQGEEGTEAFF.

The rearrangement uses TRBV28 and TRBJ1-1; possible D gene TRBD1, 6 bases. The CDR3 runs to 15 residues. The germline gives CDR1 MDHEN, CDR2 SYDVKM. Trimming took off 1 base at V and 0 bases at J, with 9 bases between the two ends. In nucleotides, the CDR3 is TGTGCCAGCAGTTTATTGGGACAAATGAACACTGAAGCTTTCTTT. Translated: CASSLLGQMNTEAFF.

The V call is TRBV19, the J call TRBJ2-1; TRBD2 matches 13 bases. Germline V gene lookup returns CDR1 LNHDA and CDR2 SQIVND (reference sequence). The CDR3 contains 14 residues. V was clipped by 7 bases and J by 9 bases; unmatched bases: 6. The CDR3 DNA reads TGTGCCAGTACAGGACTAGCGGGAGTTGGTGAGCAGTTCTTC. Protein sequence: CASTGLAGVGEQFF.

This sequence joins TRBV9 and TRBJ1-2, with 9 positions matching TRBD1. Germline loops: CDR1 SGDLS, CDR2 YYNGEE. Trimming removed 4 bases from V and 4 bases from J; junction bases left unmatched: 11. The CDR3 covers 16 residues. CDR3 DNA sequence: TGTGCCAGCAGCTCACGAACAGGGGGCGCTCCCTATGGCTACACCTTC. Residues: CASSSRTGGAPYGYTF.

This rearrangement joins TRBV5-1 to TRBJ1-2, with a weak D call TRBD1 (5 bases). CDR1 and CDR2 (germline): SGHRS, YFSETQ. CDR3 length equals 16 residues. V was pared by 0 bases and J by 6 bases, with 18 bases between. CDR3 sequence reads: CASSLVPGNNGDGYTF. The CDR3 bases are TGCGCCAGCAGCTTGGTACCAGGGAATAATGGGGATGGCTACACCTTC.

This chain joins TRBV30 and TRBJ1-3, with D maybe TRBD1 (6 bases). V was shortened by 4 bases and J by 4 bases, with 8 bases between the two germline ends. The V gene's germline CDR1 is GTSNPN and CDR2 SVGIG (reference sequence). This CDR3 has 12 amino acids. Here the CDR3 DNA reads TGTGCCTGGAACCAGGGGGGAAACACCATATATTTT. Protein sequence: CAWNQGGNTIYF. The complete variable domain, with remaining parts taken from reference TRBV30 and TRBJ1-3, reads SQTIHQWPATLVQPVGSPLSLECTVEGTSNPNLYWYRQAAGRGLQLLFYSVGIGQISSEVPQNLSASRPQDRQFILSSKKLLLSDSGFYLCAWNQGGNTIYFGEGSWLTVV.

This chain joins TRBV4-3 and TRBJ2-7; TRBD2 might be the D (6 bases). Germline values: CDR1 LGHNA, CDR2 YSLEER. V shed 0 bases and J shed 2 bases, with 11 bases lying between them. The CDR3 contains 15 residues. CDR3 coding DNA: TGCGCCAGCAGCCAAGAGGCGGGGCTAACCTACGAGCAGTACTTC. The encoded protein is CASSQEAGLTYEQYF.

This clone was picked up a small number of times. The rearrangement joins TRBV9 to TRBJ1-3; D is ambiguous. Trimming left V 5 bases short and J 2 bases short, with 11 bases between. Per the germline V gene, CDR1 is SGDLS and CDR2 is YYNGEE. CDR3 size: 14 residues. CDR3 nucleotide sequence: TGTGCCAGCAGACCCCACGGGGCTGGAAACACCATATATTTT. As protein: CASRPHGAGNTIYF.

This clone came up once. The chain couples TRBV19 to TRBJ2-7; 11 bases fit TRBD2. The CDR3 has 15 amino acids. V lost 4 bases, J lost 5 bases, and 7 bases stayed unmatched. Germline CDR1 reads LNHDA; CDR2 reads SQIVND (reference sequence). Here the CDR3 DNA reads TGTGCCAGTAGTACAGAACTAGCGGGAGAGAACGAGCAGTACTTC. Its protein is CASSTELAGENEQYF.

This chain connects TRBV10-3 to TRBJ2-7; 15 nucleotides agree with TRBD2. V trimming: 4 bases; J trimming: 1 base; junction bases outside the gene matches: 8. Looked up from germline, CDR1 is ENHRY and CDR2 is SYGVKD. The CDR3 is 18 residues long. CDR3 sequence: CAISGTGTSGRRSYEQYF. The CDR3 DNA sequence: TGTGCCATCAGTGGCACCGGGACTAGCGGGAGGCGGTCCTACGAGCAGTACTTC.

V gene TRBV30 combines with J gene TRBJ2-3; TRBD2 matches 8 bases. The junction had 6 bases not matched to a gene; V was cut back by 4 bases and J by 6 bases. The CDR3 length is 13 residues. Germline CDR1 and CDR2: GTSNPN and SVGIG (reference sequence). Written as DNA, the CDR3 is TGTGCCTGGAATACGGGAGGGCCGGATACGCAGTATTTT. Amino acid sequence: CAWNTGGPDTQYF.

The chain joins TRBV13 to TRBJ2-7; TRBD2 aligns across 9 bases. V lost 0 bases and J lost 0; bases outside the gene matches: 0. Looked up from germline, CDR1 is PRHDT and CDR2 is FYEKMQ (reference sequence). The CDR3 spans 15 residues. CDR3 bases: TGTGCCAGCAGCTTAGGGACTAGCGGCTCCTACGAGCAGTACTTC. Its protein is CASSLGTSGSYEQYF.

The V gene is TRBV14, the J gene TRBJ1-2; D is perhaps TRBD1 (6 bases). The CDR3 runs 14 residues. V lost 2 bases to trimming and J lost 7 bases, with 14 bases between them. Germline loops: CDR1 SGHDN, CDR2 FVKESK. The CDR3 here is CASSQQTGFFGYTF. The CDR3 nucleotides are TGTGCCAGCAGCCAACAAACAGGGTTTTTTGGCTACACCTTC. The full variable domain, in which reference TRBV14 and TRBJ1-2 provide the parts outside the CDR3, is EAGVTQFPSHSVIEKGQTVTLRCDPISGHDNLYWYRRVMGKEIKFLLHFVKESKQDESGMPNNRFLAERTGGTYSTLKVQPAELEDSGVYFCASSQQTGFFGYTFGSGTRLTVV.